The T cell receptor (beta chain) described here comes from a study of CD8 T cells in ankylosing spondylitis (dated by TCRdb to the late 2010s). As for the study more broadly: The study set out to find disease-linked TCR variants by profiling T cell receptor beta repertoires in ankylosing spondylitis patients and healthy donors. The full study cohort comprised 20 to 30 ankylosing spondylitis patients and 85 to 120 healthy donors. Peripheral blood samples were taken, and synovial fluid was additionally collected from ankylosing spondylitis patients.

In the germline V gene, CDR1 corresponds to SNHLY and CDR2 to FYNNEI. A distance of 14 bases separates the germline ends of V and J, which lose 2 bases and 6 bases respectively. Including cysteine and phenylalanine, the CDR3 has 15 amino acids. Kept here is only the CDR3 DNA, which spans 45 bases and is read in frame from base 1. On the study overall, not on this receptor specifically: The disease-linked clones were reported as significantly enriched in matched synovial fluid samples from ankylosing spondylitis patients. Some motif variants had previously been reported in the synovial fluid and blood of reactive arthritis patients, which suggests shared mechanisms of disease initiation. A CD8+ phenotype was shown by the disease-linked clones, which were found at relatively low frequencies in peripheral blood. Blood from ankylosing spondylitis patients appeared to be characterized by a TCR beta motif made up of 8 or 9 highly homologous amino acid variants.

About this clonotype: The antigen it binds to is not known. Base qualities were left out, and no much larger clone turns up one base away.

The run used an Illumina HiSeq 2500. Quantitative 5'-RACE with molecular barcodes was the method used to prepare the TCR beta libraries. In the original analysis: A new computational method, built on a probabilistic model of VDJ rearrangement, was used to identify disease-linked TCR variants. TCRdb ran its own pipeline on the public reads, namely fastp trimming at Q25 and MiXCR clone calling, and kept in-frame beta chains. A single entry per CDR3 protein holds the most common genes and DNA from its merged rows. For this entry, the V and J calls and clone size follow TCRdb and not the study's own pipeline. This sample holds hundreds of thousands of distinct CDR3 sequences; over 15% were observed only once. The leading ten clones occupy around 0.92% of the sample.

The chain employs TRBV2 and TRBJ1-5; matching of 5 bases hints at TRBD1 as the D gene. Sequencing input: blood, either unsorted or a sorted T cell fraction (not recorded which). This receptor was taken from a male donor with ankylosing spondylitis. The DNA is TGTGCCAGCAGTGAACCGCAGGGAGGAGGTCAGCCCCAGCATTTT. This sequence encodes CASSEPQGGGQPQHF. Full variable domain (CDR3 extended with the reference TRBV2 and TRBJ1-5 proteins): EPEVTQTPSHQVTQMGQEVILRCVPISNHLYFYWYRQILGQKVEFLVSFYNNEISEKSEIFDDQFSVERPDGSNFTLKIRSTKLEDSAMYFCASSEPQGGGQPQHFGDGTRLSIL.